This T cell receptor beta chain was observed in a study of T cell repertoires in cytomegalovirus infection. Study information: Both a matching HLA type and CMV infection were indicated by public TCR beta signatures.

There are a few counts of this clonotype. The antigen is undetermined. Points from the study as a whole: Public TCR beta family frequency separated CMV-and-HLA carriers, including in an independent cohort. It was HLA-C-restricted CMV-specific TCR beta clonotypes that dominated the response ex vivo.

TCRdb called the reads again in MiXCR, with one record for every CDR3 protein. The sample lists about 160,000 distinct CDR3 sequences, 17% seen once, with about 17% in the top ten. Germline CDR1 is SEHNR and CDR2 is FQNEAQ (reference sequence). The CDR3 consists of 15 residues. Trimming left V 7 bases short and J 9 bases short, with 24 bases between. Sequenced material: CD8+ T cells from PBMCs. The source of this sequence is a human donor in good health (CMV status not recorded). Some clones in this sample may be carry-over from other donors' samples. The chain carries TRBV7-9 and TRBJ2-5; TRBD2 might be the D (7 bases). DNA of the CDR3: TGTGCCAGCACCCCCCCCGATGGAAAGGGGGGGGCCCAGTACTTC. Amino acids: CASTPPDGKGGAQYF. The full variable domain, its missing parts supplied by reference TRBV7-9 and TRBJ2-5, is DTGVSQNPRHKITKRGQNVTFRCDPISEHNRLYWYRQTLGQGPEFLTYFQNEAQLEKSRLLSDRFSAERPKGSFSTLEIQRTEQGDSAMYLCASTPPDGKGGAQYFGPGTRLLVL.